This T cell receptor beta chain was recorded in a study of T cells in Graves' hyperthyroidism and ophthalmopathy. Turning to the study itself: Staff took peripheral blood when the initial diagnosis was made, before any treatment began. Study-wide results and caveats: Blood also held most thyroid clonotypes expanded beyond 0.001.

A patient was excluded if there was uncontrolled infection, other autoimmune disease, pregnancy or lactation. At least ten counts were recorded for this clonotype. Its antigen is unidentified. The germline V gene has CDR1 DFQATT and CDR2 SNEGSKA (reference sequence). The CDR3 loop spans 14 amino acids. Trimming cost V 0 bases and J 3 bases, with 12 bases left between them. RNA transcripts served as the template for amplifying TCR beta CDR3 regions. Primed by the HTBI set, a first-round RT-PCR was run on the TCR CDR3. Using its own MiXCR run on the multiplex PCR reads, TCRdb lists one record per CDR3 protein. The sample has approximately 600,000 distinct CDR3 sequences; roughly 20% are singletons.

Sequenced sample: blood. This chain uses TRBV20-1 with TRBJ2-7; weak D call: TRBD2 (6 bases). This sequence originates from a man aged 25 to 40 with Graves' ophthalmopathy. DNA of the CDR3: TGCAGTGCTAGAGATAGGAGGGCTGGCTACGAGCAGTACTTC. Amino acids: CSARDRRAGYEQYF.